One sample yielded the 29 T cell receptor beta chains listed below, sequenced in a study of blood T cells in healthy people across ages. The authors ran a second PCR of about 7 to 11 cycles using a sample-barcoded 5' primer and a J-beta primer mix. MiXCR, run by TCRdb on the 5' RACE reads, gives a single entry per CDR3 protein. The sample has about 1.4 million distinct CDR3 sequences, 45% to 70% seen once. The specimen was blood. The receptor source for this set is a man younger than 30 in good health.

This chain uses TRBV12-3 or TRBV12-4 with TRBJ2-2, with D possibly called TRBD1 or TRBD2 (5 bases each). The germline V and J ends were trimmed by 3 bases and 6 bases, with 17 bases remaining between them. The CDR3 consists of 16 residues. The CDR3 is CASSFGGGRGPGELFF. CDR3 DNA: TGTGCCAGCAGTTTCGGTGGGGGTAGAGGACCCGGGGAGCTGTTTTTT.

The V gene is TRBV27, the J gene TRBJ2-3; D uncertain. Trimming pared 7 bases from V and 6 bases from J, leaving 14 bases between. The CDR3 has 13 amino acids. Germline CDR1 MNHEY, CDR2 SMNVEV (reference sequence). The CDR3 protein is CASTESPTDTQYF. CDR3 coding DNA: TGTGCCAGCACAGAGTCACCCACGGATACGCAGTATTTT.

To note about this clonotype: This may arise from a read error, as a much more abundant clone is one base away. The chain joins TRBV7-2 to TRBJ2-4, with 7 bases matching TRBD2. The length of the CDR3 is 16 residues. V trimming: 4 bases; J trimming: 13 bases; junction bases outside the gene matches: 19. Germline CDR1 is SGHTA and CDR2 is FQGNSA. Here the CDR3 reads CASSSSPGTTYNEQYF. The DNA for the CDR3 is TGTGCCAGCAGCTCCTCACCGGGGACTACCTACAATGAGCAGTACTTC.

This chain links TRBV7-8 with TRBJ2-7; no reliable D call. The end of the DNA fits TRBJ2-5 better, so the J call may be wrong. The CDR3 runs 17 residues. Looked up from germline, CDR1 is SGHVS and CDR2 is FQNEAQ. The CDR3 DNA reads TGTGCCAGCGCCCAAAAAATCGGACGGGCTGGATGGGAGACCCAGTACTTC. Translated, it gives CASAQKIGRAGWETQYF.

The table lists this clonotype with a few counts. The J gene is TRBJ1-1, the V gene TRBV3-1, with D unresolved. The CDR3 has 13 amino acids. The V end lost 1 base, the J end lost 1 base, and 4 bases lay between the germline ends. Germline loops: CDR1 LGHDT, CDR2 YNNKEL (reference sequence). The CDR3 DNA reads TGTGCCAGCAGCCAAGCTTCGAACACTGAAGCTTTCTTT. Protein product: CASSQASNTEAFF.

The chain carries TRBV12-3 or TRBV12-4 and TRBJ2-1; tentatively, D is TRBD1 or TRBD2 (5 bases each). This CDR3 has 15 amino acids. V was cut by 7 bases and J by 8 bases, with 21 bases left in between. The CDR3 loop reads CASTHRDPSFDEQFF. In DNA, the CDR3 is TGTGCCAGCACTCACCGGGACCCCAGTTTCGATGAGCAGTTCTTC.

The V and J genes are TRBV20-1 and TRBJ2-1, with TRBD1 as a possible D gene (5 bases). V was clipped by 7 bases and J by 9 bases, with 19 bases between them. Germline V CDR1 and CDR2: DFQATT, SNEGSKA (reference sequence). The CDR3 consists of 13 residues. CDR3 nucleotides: TGCAGTGTAGGGGAAGGGCGGCTTCGTGAGCAGTTCTTC. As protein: CSVGEGRLREQFF.

The CDR3 loop is CASSNLVDSYYEQYF. The DNA for the CDR3 is TGTGCCAGCAGTAACCTAGTGGACAGCTACTACGAGCAGTACTTC. The J gene is TRBJ2-7, the V gene TRBV6-5, with a possible D match to TRBD1 (6 bases). This CDR3 region has 15 residues. Trimming removed 5 bases at V and 3 bases at J, with 17 bases between. Germline loops: CDR1 MNHEY, CDR2 SVGAGI.

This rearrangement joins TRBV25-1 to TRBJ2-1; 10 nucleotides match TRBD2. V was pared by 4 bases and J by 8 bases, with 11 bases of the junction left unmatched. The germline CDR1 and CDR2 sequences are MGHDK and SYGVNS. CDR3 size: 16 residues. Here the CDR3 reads CASSGSPAGGLDEQFF. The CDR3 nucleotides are TGTGCCAGCAGTGGTAGTCCAGCGGGAGGGTTAGATGAGCAGTTCTTC. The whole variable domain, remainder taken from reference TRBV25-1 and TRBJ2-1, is EADIYQTPRYLVIGTGKKITLECSQTMGHDKMYWYQQDPGMELHLIHYSYGVNSTEKGDLSSESTVSRIRTEHFPLTLESARPSHTSQYLCASSGSPAGGLDEQFFGPGTRLTVL.

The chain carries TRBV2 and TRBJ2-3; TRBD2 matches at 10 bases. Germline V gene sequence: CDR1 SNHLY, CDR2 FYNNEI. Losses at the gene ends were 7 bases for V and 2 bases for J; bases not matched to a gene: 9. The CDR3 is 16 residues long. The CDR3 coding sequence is TGTGCCAGCAATCTTAGCGGGGGGTTTTCCACAGATACGCAGTATTTT. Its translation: CASNLSGGFSTDTQYF.

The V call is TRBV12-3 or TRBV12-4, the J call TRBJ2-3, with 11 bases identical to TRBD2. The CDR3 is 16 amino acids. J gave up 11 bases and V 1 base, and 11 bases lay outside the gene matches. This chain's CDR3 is CASSLEFSGGADVQYF. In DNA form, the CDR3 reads TGTGCCAGCAGTTTAGAGTTTAGCGGGGGGGCAGATGTGCAGTATTTT.

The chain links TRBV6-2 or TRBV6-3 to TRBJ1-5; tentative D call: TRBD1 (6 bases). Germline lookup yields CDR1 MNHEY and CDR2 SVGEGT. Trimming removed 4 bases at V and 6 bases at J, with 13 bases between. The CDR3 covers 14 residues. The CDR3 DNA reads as TGTGCCAGCAGTTTCCGACAGGTGGGTCAGCCCCAGCATTTT. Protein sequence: CASSFRQVGQPQHF.

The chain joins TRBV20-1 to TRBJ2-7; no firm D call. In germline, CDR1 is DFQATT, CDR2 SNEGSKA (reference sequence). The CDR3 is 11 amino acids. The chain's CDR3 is CCTRSSYEQYF. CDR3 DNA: TGCTGTACAAGGAGCTCCTACGAGCAGTACTTC.

The CDR3 DNA reads as TGCGCCAGCAGCTTGATTACAGGGGGCCCTAGGTTGTCTGGGGCCAACGTCCTGACTTTC. This gives the protein CASSLITGGPRLSGANVLTF. The V gene is TRBV5-1, the J gene TRBJ2-6, with 9 bases identical to TRBD1. CDR1 and CDR2 from the germline V gene are SGHRS and YFSETQ. V dropped 1 base and J dropped 1; count of bases not matched to a gene: 12. The CDR3 sequence is 20 residues long.

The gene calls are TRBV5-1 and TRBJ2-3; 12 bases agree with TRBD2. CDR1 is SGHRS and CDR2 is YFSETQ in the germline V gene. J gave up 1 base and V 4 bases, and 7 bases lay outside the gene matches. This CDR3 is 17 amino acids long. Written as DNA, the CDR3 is TGCGCCAGCAGCCTACATCGGACTAGCGGGGGCACAGATACGCAGTATTTT. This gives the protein CASSLHRTSGGTDTQYF.

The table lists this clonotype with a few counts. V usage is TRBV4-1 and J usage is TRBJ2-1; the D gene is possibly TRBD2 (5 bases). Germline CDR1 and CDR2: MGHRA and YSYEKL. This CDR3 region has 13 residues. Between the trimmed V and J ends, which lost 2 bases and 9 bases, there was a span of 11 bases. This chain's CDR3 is CASSQPTRSEQFF. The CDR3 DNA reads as TGCGCCAGCAGCCAACCCACTAGATCTGAGCAGTTCTTC.

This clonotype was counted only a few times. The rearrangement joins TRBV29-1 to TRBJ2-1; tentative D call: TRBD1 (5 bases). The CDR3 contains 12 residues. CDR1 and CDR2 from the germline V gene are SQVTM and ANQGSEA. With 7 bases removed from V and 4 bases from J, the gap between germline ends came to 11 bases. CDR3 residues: CSADRDYNEQFF. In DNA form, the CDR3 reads TGCAGCGCCGACAGAGATTACAATGAGCAGTTCTTC.

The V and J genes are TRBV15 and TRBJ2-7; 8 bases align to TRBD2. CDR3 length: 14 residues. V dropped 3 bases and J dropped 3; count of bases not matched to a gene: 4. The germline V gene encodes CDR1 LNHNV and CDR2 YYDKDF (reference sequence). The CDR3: CATSSAGGFYEQYF. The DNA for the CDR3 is TGTGCCACCAGCAGCGCGGGGGGATTCTACGAGCAGTACTTC. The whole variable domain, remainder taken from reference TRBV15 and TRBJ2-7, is DAMVIQNPRYQVTQFGKPVTLSCSQTLNHNVMYWYQQKSSQAPKLLFHYYDKDFNNEADTPDNFQSRRPNTSFCFLDIRSPGLGDTAMYLCATSSAGGFYEQYFGPGTRLTVT.

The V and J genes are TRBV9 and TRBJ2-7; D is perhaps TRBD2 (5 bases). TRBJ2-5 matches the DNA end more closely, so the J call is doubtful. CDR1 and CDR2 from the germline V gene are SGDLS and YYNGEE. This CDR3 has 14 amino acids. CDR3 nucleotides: TGTGCCAGCAGCGTGGATTCAGGCGGGGAGACCCAGTACTTC. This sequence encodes CASSVDSGGETQYF.

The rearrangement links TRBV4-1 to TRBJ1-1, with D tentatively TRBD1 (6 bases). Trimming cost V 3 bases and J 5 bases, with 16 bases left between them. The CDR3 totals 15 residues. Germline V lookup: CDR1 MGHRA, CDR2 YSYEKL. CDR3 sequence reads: CASSQTTDSLTEAFF. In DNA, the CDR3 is TGCGCCAGCAGCCAGACCACGGACAGTTTAACTGAAGCTTTCTTT.

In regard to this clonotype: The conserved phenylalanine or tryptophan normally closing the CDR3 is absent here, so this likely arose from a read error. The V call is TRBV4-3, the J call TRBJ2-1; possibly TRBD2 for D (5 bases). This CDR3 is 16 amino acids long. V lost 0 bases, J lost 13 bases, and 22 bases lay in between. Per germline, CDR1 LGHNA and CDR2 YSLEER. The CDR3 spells CASSQDPGVETTSQFL. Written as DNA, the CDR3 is TGCGCCAGCAGCCAAGACCCCGGGGTAGAGACCACATCACAGTTCCTC.

The CDR3 loop is CASSHRPSGDTDTQYF. DNA for the CDR3: TGTGCCAGCAGCCACCGCCCTAGCGGGGACACAGATACGCAGTATTTT. J is TRBJ2-3 and V is TRBV7-9; the match to TRBD2 covers 9 bases. Germline CDR1 and CDR2: SEHNR and FQNEAQ (reference sequence). V gave up 5 bases and J gave up 2 bases; unmatched junction bases: 8. The CDR3 sequence is 16 residues long.

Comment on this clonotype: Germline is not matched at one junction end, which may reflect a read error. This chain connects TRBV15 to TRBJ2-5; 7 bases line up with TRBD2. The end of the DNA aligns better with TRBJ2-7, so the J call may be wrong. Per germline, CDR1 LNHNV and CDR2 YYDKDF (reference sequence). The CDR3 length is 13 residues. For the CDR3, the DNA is TGTGTCACCAGCAGAGCTAGCGGCTACGAGCAGTACTTC. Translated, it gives CVTSRASGYEQYF.

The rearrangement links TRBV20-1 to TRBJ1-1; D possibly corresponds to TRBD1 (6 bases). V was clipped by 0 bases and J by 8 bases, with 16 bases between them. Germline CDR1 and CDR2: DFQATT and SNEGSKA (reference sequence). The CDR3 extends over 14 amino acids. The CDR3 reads CSARDLTGAPEAFF. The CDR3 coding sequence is TGCAGTGCTAGAGACTTGACAGGAGCTCCCGAAGCTTTCTTT.

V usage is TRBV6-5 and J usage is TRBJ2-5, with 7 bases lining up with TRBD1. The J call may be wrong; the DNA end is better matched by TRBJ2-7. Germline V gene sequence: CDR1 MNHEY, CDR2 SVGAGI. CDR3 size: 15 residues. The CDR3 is CASGPTGLTSYEQYF. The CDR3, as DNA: TGTGCCAGCGGACCGACAGGGCTTACTTCCTACGAGCAGTACTTC.

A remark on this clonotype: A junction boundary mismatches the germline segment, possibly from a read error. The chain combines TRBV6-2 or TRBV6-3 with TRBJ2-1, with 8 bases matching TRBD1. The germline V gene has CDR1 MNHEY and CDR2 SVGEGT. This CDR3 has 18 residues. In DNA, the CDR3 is TGTGCCAGCAGTCCGGGACAGGAATTCTGGGGCCTTTACAAGGAGCAGTTCTTC. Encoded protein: CASSPGQEFWGLYKEQFF.

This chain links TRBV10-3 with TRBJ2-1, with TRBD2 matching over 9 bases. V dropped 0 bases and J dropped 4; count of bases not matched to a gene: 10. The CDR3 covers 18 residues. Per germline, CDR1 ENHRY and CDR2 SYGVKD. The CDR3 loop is CAISESITTSGLYNEQFF. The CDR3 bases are TGTGCCATCAGTGAGTCTATAACGACTAGCGGTCTATACAATGAGCAGTTCTTC.

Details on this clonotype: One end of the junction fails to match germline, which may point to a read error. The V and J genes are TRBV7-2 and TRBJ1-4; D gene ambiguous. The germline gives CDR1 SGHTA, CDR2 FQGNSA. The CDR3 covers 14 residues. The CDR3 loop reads CASSLGETSEKLFF. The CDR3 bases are TGTGCCAGCAGCTTAGGGGAAACTAGTGAAAAACTGTTTTTT.

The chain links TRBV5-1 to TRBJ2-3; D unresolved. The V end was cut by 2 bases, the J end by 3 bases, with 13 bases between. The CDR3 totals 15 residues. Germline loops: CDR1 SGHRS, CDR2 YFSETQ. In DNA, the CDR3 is TGCGCCAGCAGCTTCTATGGGTCCTTGACAGATACGCAGTATTTT. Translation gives CASSFYGSLTDTQYF.